These 32 T cell receptor beta chains were all obtained from the same sample, sequenced in a study of siplizumab effects on memory and regulatory T cells. The method was immunoSEQ multiplex PCR; TCRdb's version includes in-frame clones alone and lacks a portion of them. Here the sample spans some 100,000 clones, around 90% being singletons. The sample taken for sequencing was CD4+ T cells sorted from blood. The receptors shown here come from a human donor in good health. Some clones in this sample may be carry-over from other donors' samples.

The J gene is TRBJ2-5, the V gene TRBV7-9; D gene unclear. Germline V gene sequence: CDR1 SEHNR, CDR2 FQNEAQ (reference sequence). The CDR3 is made up of 14 amino acids. Trimming cost V 3 bases and J 2 bases, with 10 bases left between them. The CDR3 spells CASSFVGGQETQYF. In DNA, the CDR3 is TGTGCCAGCAGCTTCGTTGGCGGACAAGAGACCCAGTACTTC.

As regards this clone: The same CDR3 is also encoded by other DNA sequences in this sample. V and J are TRBV6-1 and TRBJ2-1, with TRBD2 as a possible D gene (6 bases). CDR1 is MNHNS, CDR2 SASEGT, per germline. The CDR3 loop spans 15 amino acids. The V gene lost 1 base and the J gene lost 3 bases, with 10 bases spanning the gap. Written as DNA, the CDR3 is TGTGCCAGCAGTGAAGGCACTAGCAGCTACAATGAGCAGTTCTTC. Protein product: CASSEGTSSYNEQFF.

The genes are TRBV5-1 and TRBJ2-3, with 7 bases matching TRBD1. In germline, CDR1 is SGHRS, CDR2 YFSETQ. CDR3 length: 14 amino acids. V was pared by 7 bases and J by 6 bases, with 11 bases of the junction left unmatched. This chain's CDR3 is CASFTGQSSDTQYF. The DNA for the CDR3 is TGCGCCAGCTTTACGGGACAGAGTTCCGATACGCAGTATTTT.

J is TRBJ1-2 and V is TRBV19; D ambiguous. The CDR3 extends over 13 amino acids. V lost 3 bases and J 4 bases, leaving 9 bases between the germline ends. The germline V gene has CDR1 LNHDA and CDR2 SQIVND (reference sequence). The CDR3 sequence: CASSMAGIYGYTF. The CDR3 bases are TGTGCCAGTAGTATGGCCGGGATCTATGGCTACACCTTC. Full variable domain (outside the CDR3, taken from reference TRBV19 and TRBJ1-2): DGGITQSPKYLFRKEGQNVTLSCEQNLNHDAMYWYRQDPGQGLRLIYYSQIVNDFQKGDIAEGYSVSREKKESFPLTVTSAQKNPTAFYLCASSMAGIYGYTFGSGTRLTVV.

The CDR3 DNA sequence: TGTGCCAGCACCCAGCCCGGACAGGCCAGGCAGCCCCAGCATTTT. Translation gives CASTQPGQARQPQHF. The V call is TRBV28, the J call TRBJ1-5, with 7 positions matching TRBD1. The CDR3 extends over 15 amino acids. Trimming took 7 bases from V and 7 from J; bases not matched to a gene: 13. Germline CDR1 reads MDHEN; CDR2 reads SYDVKM.

This sequence joins TRBV11-2 and TRBJ1-2, with a possible D match to TRBD1 (5 bases). CDR1 SGHAT and CDR2 FQNNGV come from the germline V gene. The CDR3 loop spans 13 amino acids. V dropped 4 bases and J dropped 3 bases, with 9 bases sitting between them. The CDR3: CASSSTAYYGYTF. The DNA of the CDR3 is TGTGCCAGCAGCTCGACAGCTTACTATGGCTACACCTTC.

V gene TRBV5-1 combines with J gene TRBJ2-2, with D unresolved. Trimming stripped 7 bases from V and 6 bases from J, with 10 bases between. The germline V gene encodes CDR1 SGHRS and CDR2 YFSETQ. The CDR3 is 12 residues long. The CDR3 DNA is TGCGCCAGCGGCGAAGGGTCCGGGGAGCTGTTTTTT. As protein: CASGEGSGELFF. The whole variable domain, remainder taken from reference TRBV5-1 and TRBJ2-2, is KAGVTQTPRYLIKTRGQQVTLSCSPISGHRSVSWYQQTPGQGLQFLFEYFSETQRNKGNFPGRFSGRQFSNSRSEMNVSTLELGDSALYLCASGEGSGELFFGEGSRLTVL.

The chain joins TRBV6-6 to TRBJ2-6; D gene unclear. The CDR3 extends over 13 amino acids. Looked up from germline, CDR1 is MNHNY and CDR2 is SVGAGI (reference sequence). V lost 10 bases to trimming and J lost 3 bases, with 10 bases between them. The CDR3 spells CATLKGGANVLTF. DNA of the CDR3: TGTGCCACTTTAAAAGGTGGGGCCAACGTCCTGACTTTC.

The V gene is TRBV6-5, the J gene TRBJ2-5, with no clear D. Matching the DNA end better, TRBJ2-7 makes the J call doubtful. The germline V gene has CDR1 MNHEY and CDR2 SVGAGI. CDR3 length: 13 amino acids. The DNA for the CDR3 is TGTGCCAGCAGTTACTCGATGACCTACGAGCAGTACTTC. This translates into CASSYSMTYEQYF.

This chain joins TRBV27 and TRBJ1-2; D unclear. This CDR3 is built from 15 residues. Germline V gene lookup returns CDR1 MNHEY and CDR2 SMNVEV (reference sequence). V was clipped by 8 bases and J by 1 base, with 17 bases between them. CDR3 in amino acids: CASGVTFNFNYGYTF. In DNA form, the CDR3 reads TGTGCCAGCGGGGTGACTTTTAACTTTAACTATGGCTACACCTTC.

This chain's CDR3 is CASSLSPPGRISTGELFF. CDR3 bases: TGTGCCAGCAGTTTGAGTCCTCCGGGACGGATAAGCACCGGGGAGCTGTTTTTT. The gene calls are TRBV28 and TRBJ2-2; D is tentatively TRBD1 or TRBD2 (5 bases each). This CDR3 is 18 amino acids long. Germline values: CDR1 MDHEN, CDR2 SYDVKM. Trimming removed 3 bases from V and 4 bases from J, with 21 bases in between.

The rearrangement uses TRBV10-1 and TRBJ2-3; D call uncertain. The CDR3 consists of 14 residues. Deletions cut 6 bases from V and 3 bases from J, with 13 bases between. Looked up from germline, CDR1 is WNHNN and CDR2 is SYGVQD (reference sequence). For the CDR3, the DNA is TGCGCCAGCAGCCAAGGACGGAAAACAGATACGCAGTATTTT. It yields the protein CASSQGRKTDTQYF.

V is TRBV7-9 and J is TRBJ2-1; 9 bases align to TRBD2. The CDR3 extends over 16 amino acids. Germline CDR1 reads SEHNR; CDR2 reads FQNEAQ (reference sequence). J lost 1 base, V lost 6 bases, and 7 bases had no gene match. CDR3 region: CASRGEAGGSYNEQFF. In DNA, the CDR3 is TGTGCCAGCAGGGGAGAGGCGGGAGGGTCCTACAATGAGCAGTTCTTC.

This chain uses TRBV29-1 with TRBJ1-3, with 7 nucleotides matching TRBD1. Germline CDR1 SQVTM, CDR2 ANQGSEA. V lost 6 bases and J lost 1; bases outside the gene matches: 12. The CDR3 runs 16 residues. Written as DNA, the CDR3 is TGCAGCGTCGCTTCGACAGGGTCCATTTCTGGAAACACCATATATTTT. Amino acid sequence: CSVASTGSISGNTIYF.

The rearrangement joins TRBV5-1 to TRBJ2-3; 13 bases are shared with TRBD2. Germline V CDR1 and CDR2: SGHRS, YFSETQ. Germline trimming cut 2 bases from V and 0 bases from J; bases unmatched to any gene: 9. The CDR3 is made up of 19 amino acids. CDR3 sequence: CASSLPTSGRGTSTDTQYF. DNA for the CDR3: TGCGCCAGCAGCTTACCTACTAGCGGGAGGGGTACTAGCACAGATACGCAGTATTTT.

This clone was seen a few times. The genes are TRBV7-9 and TRBJ1-1; D is undetermined. The germline V gene encodes CDR1 SEHNR and CDR2 FQNEAQ (reference sequence). Trimming removed 0 bases at V and 1 base at J, with 3 bases between. This CDR3 contains 13 residues. CDR3 loop: CASSLAQNTEAFF. CDR3 DNA: TGTGCCAGCAGCTTAGCACAGAACACTGAAGCTTTCTTT. The entire variable domain, with the rest obtained from reference TRBV7-9 and TRBJ1-1, is as follows: DTGVSQNPRHKITKRGQNVTFRCDPISEHNRLYWYRQTLGQGPEFLTYFQNEAQLEKSRLLSDRFSAERPKGSFSTLEIQRTEQGDSAMYLCASSLAQNTEAFFGQGTRLTVV.

The gene calls are TRBV5-1 and TRBJ2-6; D might be TRBD2 (5 bases). The CDR3 has 15 amino acids. The V gene lost 1 base and the J gene lost 1 base, with 6 bases spanning the gap. CDR1 is SGHRS and CDR2 is YFSETQ in the germline V gene. In nucleotides, the CDR3 is TGCGCCAGCAGCTTGTCGGGGTCTGGGGCCAACGTCCTGACTTTC. Translating it yields CASSLSGSGANVLTF. The full variable domain, completed using reference TRBV5-1 and TRBJ2-6, is KAGVTQTPRYLIKTRGQQVTLSCSPISGHRSVSWYQQTPGQGLQFLFEYFSETQRNKGNFPGRFSGRQFSNSRSEMNVSTLELGDSALYLCASSLSGSGANVLTFGAGSRLTVL.

V and J are TRBV7-9 and TRBJ2-1; possibly TRBD1 for D (6 bases). Germline-derived CDR1 and CDR2 are SEHNR and FQNEAQ (reference sequence). The V end was cut by 4 bases, the J end by 6 bases, with 13 bases between. This CDR3 region has 14 residues. The CDR3 DNA is TGTGCCAGCAGCTCCACCGTAGGGGGCAATGAGCAGTTCTTC. It specifies CASSSTVGGNEQFF.

This rearrangement joins TRBV19 to TRBJ2-3; D is undetermined. V was cut by 6 bases and J by 2 bases, with 3 bases left in between. The CDR3 extends over 11 amino acids. Germline assignment: CDR1 LNHDA and CDR2 SQIVND (reference sequence). As DNA, the CDR3 is TGTGCCAGTAGCAACACAGATACGCAGTATTTT. Translated: CASSNTDTQYF.

J is TRBJ1-6 and V is TRBV10-3, with D possibly being TRBD1 (5 bases). This CDR3 is 14 amino acids long. Trimming shortened V by 8 bases and J by 9 bases, and 17 bases separated the two germline ends. The germline CDR1 and CDR2 sequences are ENHRY and SYGVKD. CDR3 region: CAIREAGSSSPLHF. The CDR3 region has the DNA TGTGCCATCCGGGAGGCAGGGTCTAGTTCACCCCTCCACTTT.

The chain links TRBV5-1 to TRBJ1-1, with a tentative D call TRBD1 (5 bases). CDR3 length: 14 residues. The V end lost 0 bases, the J end lost 1 base, and 7 bases lay between the germline ends. From germline, CDR1 is SGHRS and CDR2 YFSETQ. The CDR3 nucleotides read TGCGCCAGCAGCTTGGAGGGGCAGAACACTGAAGCTTTCTTT. This gives the protein CASSLEGQNTEAFF.

The chain carries TRBV11-2 and TRBJ2-7, with 10 bases aligning to TRBD2. From germline, CDR1 is SGHAT and CDR2 FQNNGV. With 4 bases clipped from V and 4 bases from J, the junction kept 4 bases outside the gene matches. The CDR3 is 14 amino acids. The CDR3 nucleotides are TGTGCCAGCAGCTACCTAGCGGGGGAATACGAGCAGTACTTC. It translates to CASSYLAGEYEQYF.

The chain combines TRBV2 with TRBJ2-5; D is uncertain. Germline loops: CDR1 SNHLY, CDR2 FYNNEI. This CDR3 is 13 amino acids long. V gave up 8 bases and J gave up 5 bases, with 15 bases separating them. The CDR3 reads CASRFKSTETQYF. In DNA, the CDR3 is TGTGCCAGCCGTTTCAAGTCGACGGAGACCCAGTACTTC.

The CDR3 protein is CAWSVTKAPGDTF. DNA of the CDR3: TGTGCCTGGAGTGTAACCAAGGCCCCTGGGGACACCTTC. This sequence joins TRBV30 and TRBJ1-2; the D is unclear. The CDR3 is 13 amino acids. Germline V gene lookup returns CDR1 GTSNPN and CDR2 SVGIG (reference sequence). Trimming removed 0 bases from V and 12 bases from J, with 17 bases in between.

Here the CDR3 DNA reads TGTGCCAGCAGCGTAGATGGACTGACCGGGGGCGAGCAGTACTTC. The encoded protein is CASSVDGLTGGEQYF. The rearrangement joins TRBV9 to TRBJ2-7; D perhaps matches TRBD2 (6 bases). The V gene's germline CDR1 is SGDLS and CDR2 YYNGEE. Trimming removed 0 bases from V and 6 bases from J, with 16 bases in between. The CDR3 consists of 15 residues.

This sequence joins TRBV10-3 and TRBJ1-1; D is uncertain. The CDR3 runs 12 residues. Germline lookup yields CDR1 ENHRY and CDR2 SYGVKD. V was pared by 8 bases and J by 3 bases, with 10 bases between. DNA for the CDR3: TGTGCCATCCGGACGAGGGACACTGAAGCTTTCTTT. Amino acids: CAIRTRDTEAFF.

The chain employs TRBV7-9 and TRBJ1-1; D remains unclear. This CDR3 has 16 residues. Germline V CDR1 and CDR2: SEHNR, FQNEAQ (reference sequence). The germline V and J ends were trimmed by 5 bases and 1 base, with 17 bases remaining between them. CDR3 bases: TGTGCCAGCAGCCGTAGCCGGGATAGGAGGAACACTGAAGCTTTCTTT. This sequence encodes CASSRSRDRRNTEAFF. Supplemented by reference TRBV7-9 and TRBJ1-1, the full variable domain reads DTGVSQNPRHKITKRGQNVTFRCDPISEHNRLYWYRQTLGQGPEFLTYFQNEAQLEKSRLLSDRFSAERPKGSFSTLEIQRTEQGDSAMYLCASSRSRDRRNTEAFFGQGTRLTVV.

This chain connects TRBV7-2 to TRBJ2-3; perhaps D is TRBD1 or TRBD2 (5 bases each). V shed 5 bases and J shed 1 base, with 16 bases lying between them. Per the germline V gene, CDR1 is SGHTA and CDR2 is FQGNSA. This CDR3 has 16 amino acids. The chain's CDR3 is CASSPLGPGRTDTQYF. The CDR3 DNA is TGTGCCAGCAGCCCACTGGGGCCGGGACGCACAGATACGCAGTATTTT.

Details on this clone: The same CDR3 arises from other DNA sequences in this sample as well. This sequence joins TRBV7-8 and TRBJ1-2; D may be TRBD1 (6 bases). The germline gives CDR1 SGHVS, CDR2 FQNEAQ. The CDR3 runs to 13 residues. With 6 bases removed from V and 2 bases from J, the gap between germline ends came to 10 bases. Written as DNA, the CDR3 is TGTGCCAGCAGTACAGGACAGAACTATGGCTACACCTTC. Translating it yields CASSTGQNYGYTF.

V usage is TRBV7-9 and J usage is TRBJ2-7, with 8 bases matching TRBD2. CDR1 is SEHNR and CDR2 is FQNEAQ in the germline V gene (reference sequence). J lost 3 bases, V lost 3 bases, and 10 bases had no gene match. The CDR3 covers 16 residues. The CDR3 DNA follows: TGTGCCAGCAGCTTCACGGGGGGGATCTCGGACTACGAGCAGTACTTC. It yields the protein CASSFTGGISDYEQYF.

The chain carries TRBV19 and TRBJ1-2; a possible D gene is TRBD1 (5 bases). Trimming stripped 6 bases from V and 2 bases from J, with 16 bases between. The CDR3 loop spans 15 amino acids. Germline-derived CDR1 and CDR2 are LNHDA and SQIVND (reference sequence). This CDR3 reads CASSPQDLPNYGYTF. CDR3 nucleotides: TGTGCCAGTAGCCCACAGGACCTACCCAACTATGGCTACACCTTC.

As regards this clone: One end of the junction is discordant with germline, which a read error may explain. This chain links TRBV6-1 with TRBJ1-1, with 9 bases matching TRBD1. This CDR3 has 14 residues. Germline values: CDR1 MNHNS, CDR2 SASEGT. This chain's CDR3 is CASSEPGTGPPFWF. For the CDR3, the DNA is TGTGCCAGCAGTGAACCCGGGACAGGGCCCCCTTTTTGGTTT.